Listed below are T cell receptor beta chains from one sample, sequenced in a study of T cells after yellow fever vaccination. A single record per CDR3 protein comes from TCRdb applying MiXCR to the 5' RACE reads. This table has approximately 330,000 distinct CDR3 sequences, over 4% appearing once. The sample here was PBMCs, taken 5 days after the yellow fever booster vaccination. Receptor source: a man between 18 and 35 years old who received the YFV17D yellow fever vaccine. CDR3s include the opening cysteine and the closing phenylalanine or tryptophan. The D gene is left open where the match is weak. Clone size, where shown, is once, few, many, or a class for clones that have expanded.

CSASLTGYEQFF,TGCAGTGCTAGTTTGACAGGCTATGAGCAGTTCTTC,TRBV20-1,NA,TRBJ2-1,NA
CASSHPAIRNTIYF,TGCGCCAGCAGCCATCCCGCTATAAGAAACACCATATATTTT,TRBV4-1,NA,TRBJ1-3,few
CASRGWSGNEQFF,TGCGCCAGCAGGGGTTGGTCCGGGAATGAGCAGTTCTTC,TRBV5-1,NA,TRBJ2-1,few
CASSSYRGESSYEQYF,TGTGCCAGCAGCTCATACAGGGGGGAGAGTTCCTACGAGCAGTACTTC,TRBV11-2,TRBD1,TRBJ2-7,few
CATSDPRAGGETQYF,TGTGCCACCAGTGACCCCCGTGCGGGAGGAGAGACCCAGTACTTC,TRBV24-1,TRBD2,TRBJ2-5,few
CASSLRGLLTPGELFF,TGTGCCAGCAGCTTGAGGGGCCTATTAACACCGGGGGAGCTGTTTTTT,TRBV7-2,NA,TRBJ2-2,many
CASSYSPRDGNQPQHF,TGTGCCAGCAGTTACTCCCCCAGGGATGGCAATCAGCCCCAGCATTTT,TRBV6-2/TRBV6-3,NA,TRBJ1-5,few
CASSYRGARAFF,TGTGCCAGCAGTTACCGGGGGGCGCGAGCTTTCTTT,TRBV6-2/TRBV6-3,NA,TRBJ1-1,few
CSARDRGKDYGYTF,TGCAGTGCTAGAGACCGAGGGAAGGACTATGGCTACACCTTC,TRBV20-1,NA,TRBJ1-2,few
CASSGQVQETQYF,TGCGCCAGCTCAGGACAGGTACAAGAGACCCAGTACTTC,TRBV4-3,TRBD1,TRBJ2-5,many
CASSLGVAGVGDTQYF,TGTGCCAGCAGTCTCGGTGTAGCGGGGGTCGGAGATACGCAGTATTTT,TRBV12-3/TRBV12-4,TRBD2,TRBJ2-3,few
CAWGKESNTEAFF,TGTGCCTGGGGGAAGGAATCGAACACTGAAGCTTTCTTT,TRBV30,NA,TRBJ1-1,NA
CASSWRGGIGELFF,TGTGCCAGTAGTTGGCGGGGGGGTATCGGGGAGCTGTTTTTT,TRBV19,TRBD2,TRBJ2-2,NA
CASSQDLEILQTQYF,TGTGCCAGCAGCCAAGACTTGGAAATTTTGCAGACCCAGTACTTC,TRBV4-2,NA,TRBJ2-5,NA
CSVGTAGRRNEQFF,TGCAGTGTAGGAACAGCGGGACGTCGGAATGAGCAGTTCTTC,TRBV20-1,TRBD2,TRBJ2-1,NA
CAWSVPEAGANVLTF,TGTGCCTGGAGTGTACCAGAGGCTGGGGCCAACGTCCTGACTTTC,TRBV30,NA,TRBJ2-6,few
CATSRVTSGGPNTGELFF,TGTGCCACCAGCAGAGTAACGAGCGGGGGACCAAACACCGGGGAGCTGTTTTTT,TRBV15,TRBD2,TRBJ2-2,NA
CASSVGTTNEKLFF,TGTGCCAGCAGCGTCGGTACAACTAATGAAAAACTGTTTTTT,TRBV9,NA,TRBJ1-4,few
CASSAQTGGKSPLHF,TGTGCCAGTAGTGCCCAGACAGGGGGCAAGTCACCCCTCCACTTT,TRBV19,TRBD1,TRBJ1-6,few
CASSRSGTPDYNEQFF,TGTGCCAGCAGCAGGTCCGGGACTCCTGACTACAATGAGCAGTTCTTC,TRBV3-1,NA,TRBJ2-1,NA
CSARSPGQAYNEQFF,TGCAGTGCTAGATCACCGGGACAGGCATACAATGAGCAGTTCTTC,TRBV20-1,TRBD1,TRBJ2-1,many
CASSGTENNEQFF,TGTGCCAGCAGTGGGACAGAGAACAATGAGCAGTTCTTC,TRBV25-1,NA,TRBJ2-1,few
CASTGTGRMEKLFF,TGTGCCAGCACTGGGACAGGTCGAATGGAAAAACTGTTTTTT,TRBV27,TRBD1,TRBJ1-4,NA
CASSLMGLEVEQYF,TGCGCCAGCAGCTTAATGGGACTAGAAGTCGAGCAGTACTTC,TRBV5-1,TRBD2,TRBJ2-7,NA
CASSLLPDSFEQYF,TGTGCCAGCAGCCTACTTCCTGACAGCTTCGAGCAGTACTTC,TRBV7-9,NA,TRBJ2-7,many
CASSLVYTGELFF,TGTGCCAGCAGCTTAGTGTACACCGGGGAGCTGTTTTTT,TRBV7-2,NA,TRBJ2-2,many
CASSLSVRGSAGTGELFF,TGTGCCAGCAGTTTATCGGTTAGGGGGTCAGCGGGCACCGGGGAGCTGTTTTTT,TRBV27,NA,TRBJ2-2,many
CASSTGQLSYEQYF,TGCGCCAGCAGCACGGGACAGCTCTCCTACGAGCAGTACTTC,TRBV5-1,TRBD1,TRBJ2-7,many
CASSPKLGTGANTEAFF,TGTGCCAGCAGCCCGAAATTGGGGACAGGGGCGAACACTGAAGCTTTCTTT,TRBV7-3,TRBD1,TRBJ1-1,NA
CASSYSVERAEQYF,TGTGCCAGCAGTTACTCGGTGGAACGGGCCGAGCAGTACTTC,TRBV6-5,NA,TRBJ2-7,NA
CASSDTGQLNTEAFF,TGTGCCAGCAGTGATACGGGACAGTTAAACACTGAAGCTTTCTTT,TRBV25-1,TRBD1,TRBJ1-1,NA
CASSSTGDNSPLHF,TGTGCCAGCTCGTCAACAGGAGATAATTCACCCCTCCACTTT,TRBV18,NA,TRBJ1-6,few
CASRSLRKGFSEAFF,TGTGCCAGCAGGTCTCTGAGAAAGGGTTTCTCTGAAGCTTTCTTT,TRBV6-2/TRBV6-3,NA,TRBJ1-1,NA
CSASRDRSTNEKLFF,TGCAGTGCTAGCCGGGACCGATCAACTAATGAAAAACTGTTTTTT,TRBV20-1,NA,TRBJ1-4,many
CASRGGGYGYTF,TGTGCCAGCCGCGGTGGTGGCTATGGCTACACCTTC,TRBV12-3/TRBV12-4,NA,TRBJ1-2,few
CASSSLTTGHPNVLTF,TGTGCCAGCAGCTCCCTTACCACAGGACATCCCAACGTCCTGACTTTC,TRBV7-9,NA,TRBJ2-6,NA
CASSPGGGTAFF,TGTGCCAGCTCACCCGGAGGGGGTACAGCTTTCTTT,TRBV18,NA,TRBJ1-1,many
CASSHERVPYNEQFF,TGTGCCAGCAGCCACGAGCGGGTTCCCTACAATGAGCAGTTCTTC,TRBV7-3,NA,TRBJ2-1,many
CASNFDSSGANVLTF,TGTGCCAGTAACTTTGACTCGTCTGGGGCCAACGTCCTGACTTTC,TRBV19,NA,TRBJ2-6,few
CATSRGTEDGYTF,TGTGCCACCAGCAGAGGGACGGAAGATGGCTACACCTTC,TRBV15,NA,TRBJ1-2,few
CASSYAEGTQYF,TGTGCCAGCAGTTACGCCGAGGGTACGCAGTATTTT,TRBV6-6,NA,TRBJ2-3,few
CASSPPDTQYF,TGTGCCAGCAGCCCTCCAGATACGCAGTATTTT,TRBV7-9,NA,TRBJ2-3,many
CASSLRAGGGETQYF,TGTGCCAGCAGCCTACGGGCGGGGGGCGGAGAGACCCAGTACTTC,TRBV3-1,TRBD2,TRBJ2-5,NA
CASSLAAQPQHF,TGTGCCAGCAGCTTAGCGGCTCAGCCCCAGCATTTT,TRBV7-2,NA,TRBJ1-5,many
CASSLGFRVSTEAFF,TGCGCCAGCAGCTTGGGGTTCAGGGTGAGCACTGAAGCTTTCTTT,TRBV5-1,NA,TRBJ1-1,many
CASSLGRGQGSSYEQYF,TGTGCCAGCAGCTTGGGGCGGGGGCAGGGAAGCTCCTACGAGCAGTACTTC,TRBV5-4,NA,TRBJ2-7,few
CASSLEGFGLYEQYF,TGCGCCAGCAGCTTAGAAGGTTTCGGCCTTTACGAGCAGTACTTC,TRBV5-1,NA,TRBJ2-7,few
CASSLRAEETQYF,TGTGCCAGCAGTTTAAGGGCGGAAGAGACCCAGTACTTC,TRBV12-3/TRBV12-4,NA,TRBJ2-5,many
CASSYPVTTREVNEKLFF,TGTGCCAGCAGTTACCCGGTGACCACCAGGGAGGTTAATGAAAAACTGTTTTTT,TRBV6-6,NA,TRBJ1-4,NA
CASSPQGFNTGELFF,TGTGCCAGCAGCCCACAGGGCTTCAACACCGGGGAGCTGTTTTTT,TRBV7-3,NA,TRBJ2-2,NA
CASSLGLGSYNSPLHF,TGTGCCAGCAGCTTAGGCCTTGGCTCCTATAATTCACCCCTCCACTTT,TRBV13,NA,TRBJ1-6,NA
CASSLAIGASPDTQYF,TGCGCCAGCAGCTTGGCGATTGGCGCCTCCCCAGATACGCAGTATTTT,TRBV5-1,NA,TRBJ2-3,many
CASSLARQLTDTQYF,TGTGCCAGCAGCTTAGCGCGACAGCTCACAGATACGCAGTATTTT,TRBV7-2,NA,TRBJ2-3,many
CASSLGAGARNQPQHF,TGTGCCAGCAGCTTGGGTGCGGGGGCTCGCAATCAGCCCCAGCATTTT,TRBV5-6,NA,TRBJ1-5,NA
CASSLGGSYRETQYF,TGTGCCAGCAGCTTAGGCGGCAGCTATCGGGAGACCCAGTACTTC,TRBV7-7,NA,TRBJ2-5,many
CASSEDRASTDTQYF,TGTGCCAGCAGTGAGGACAGAGCTAGCACAGATACGCAGTATTTT,TRBV28,NA,TRBJ2-3,many
CASSVGGTGFYEQFF,TGTGCCAGCAGCGTAGGGGGGACGGGGTTCTATGAGCAGTTCTTC,TRBV9,NA,TRBJ2-1,NA
CASSFSTSGGETQYF,TGTGCCAGCAGCTTTTCCACTAGCGGGGGAGAGACCCAGTACTTC,TRBV7-8,TRBD2,TRBJ2-5,many
CASSGPGDTQYF,TGTGCCAGCAGTGGGCCCGGGGATACGCAGTATTTT,TRBV6-5,NA,TRBJ2-3,NA